This entry features one TCR beta chain sequence. Its antigen is still unknown. In germline, CDR1 is SGHTA, CDR2 FQGNSA. This CDR3 is built from 17 residues. Trimming removed 0 bases from V and 1 base from J, with 15 bases in between. The data were obtained in a study of beta chain features in type 1 diabetes. Findings and limits, study-wide: Significant though moderate, a shortening of TCRB CDR3s appeared in all four CD4+ subsets of Type 1 diabetes patients.

Expressed TCRB transcripts were sequenced, since all the RNA that had been isolated was reverse transcribed. The table came from immunoSEQ multiplex PCR; TCRdb's copy has only in-frame clones and leaves some out. Here the sample spans over 500,000 clones, roughly a sixth being singletons. The rearrangement joins TRBV7-2 to TRBJ1-2; D is perhaps TRBD1 (6 bases). The sample was naive CD4+ T cells from blood. This sequence originates from a young man in good health. CDR3 nucleotide sequence: TGTGCCAGCAGCTTAGCGCAGGGGCGCGGGTTTAACTATGGCTACACCTTC. This codes for CASSLAQGRGFNYGYTF.